This TCR beta chain came from a study of blood T cell repertoires in COVID-19. On the study more broadly: Material from acute and convalescent COVID-19 was sourced from the United States, Italy and Spain. Nucleic acid was either cDNA or gDNA, and it came from T cells, B-cell-depleted T cells, or PBMCs.

This CDR3 contains 15 residues. Germline CDR1 SGHVS, CDR2 FNYEAQ. V dropped 2 bases and J dropped 0; count of bases not matched to a gene: 3. Authors' methods: Reference gene primers were amplified, and this amplification served to estimate nucleated cell counts. This table comes from immunoSEQ multiplex PCR, and its TCRdb copy is limited to in-frame clones, with some not included. Clone size and V and J calls were adopted from that table, with D and trimming inferred from the DNA. Of 200,000 or so clones in the sample, approximately 90% were seen once. Sequenced sample: peripheral blood. This clonotype was obtained from a man of 80 years or more with acute or convalescent COVID-19. The rearrangement links TRBV7-6 to TRBJ2-7, with TRBD1 identical over 8 bases. The CDR3 bases are TGTGCCAGCAGCTTAAGGACAGGGACCTCCTACGAGCAGTACTTC. Its translation is CASSLRTGTSYEQYF.